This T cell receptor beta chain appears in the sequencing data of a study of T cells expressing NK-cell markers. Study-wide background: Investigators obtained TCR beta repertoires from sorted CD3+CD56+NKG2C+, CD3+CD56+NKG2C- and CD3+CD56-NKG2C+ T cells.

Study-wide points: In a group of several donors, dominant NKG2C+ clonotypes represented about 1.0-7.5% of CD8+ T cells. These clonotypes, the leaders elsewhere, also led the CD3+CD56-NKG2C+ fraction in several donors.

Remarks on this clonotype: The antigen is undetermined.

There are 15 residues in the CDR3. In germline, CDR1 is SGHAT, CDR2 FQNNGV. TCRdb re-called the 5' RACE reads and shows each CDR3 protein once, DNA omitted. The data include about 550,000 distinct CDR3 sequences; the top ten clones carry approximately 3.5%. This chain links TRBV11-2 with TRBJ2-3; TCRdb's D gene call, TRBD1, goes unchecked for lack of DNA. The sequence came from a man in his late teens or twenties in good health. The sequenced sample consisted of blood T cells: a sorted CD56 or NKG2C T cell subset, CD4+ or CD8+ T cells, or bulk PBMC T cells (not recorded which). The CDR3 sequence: CASRLGTPRTDTQYF.